Each of the 9 T cell receptor beta chains below was sequenced from the same sample in a study of cytomegalovirus exposure and HLA in healthy donors. PCR used 60 Vbeta primers and 13 Jbeta primers. The repertoire was sequenced with immunoSEQ multiplex PCR; TCRdb's copy has only in-frame clones and lacks some. In the table there are about 82,000 clones, around 76% of which are singletons. Material for sequencing was PBMCs. These TCRs come from a male donor in good health and CMV-seropositive.

The genes are TRBV21-1 and TRBJ1-1; the table's D gene call, TRBD1, was not cross checked with the DNA. TRBV21-1 counts as a pseudogene. The CDR3 covers 19 residues. The CDR3 DNA sequence: TGTGCCAGCAGCAAAGGCCCCGGGACAGGGGCCTTCATGAACACTGAAGCTTTCTTT. Translating it yields CASSKGPGTGAFMNTEAFF.

V and J are TRBV10-3 and TRBJ2-1, with a weak D call TRBD1 (6 bases). The ends were cut back, 3 bases at V and 7 bases at J, with 10 bases in the middle. The CDR3 is 13 amino acids. Per germline, CDR1 ENHRY and CDR2 SYGVKD. The CDR3 DNA reads TGTGCCATCAGTGAACGACAGGTTAATGAGCAGTTCTTC. Residues: CAISERQVNEQFF.

The chain carries TRBV27 and TRBJ1-2; D is possibly TRBD1 (6 bases). The CDR3 loop spans 14 amino acids. Per the germline V gene, CDR1 is MNHEY and CDR2 is SMNVEV (reference sequence). Trimming stripped 3 bases from V and 4 bases from J, with 12 bases between. In DNA form, the CDR3 reads TGTGCCAGCAGTTTGACCCAGGGGTTCTATGGCTACACCTTC. Translating gives CASSLTQGFYGYTF.

The CDR3 DNA reads as TGCGCCAGCAGCTTGGGTTTCGGGACAGGGCCTATGAACACTGAAGCTTTCTTT. Translated, it gives CASSLGFGTGPMNTEAFF. V is TRBV5-1 and J is TRBJ1-1; 9 positions agree with TRBD1. The germline gives CDR1 SGHRS, CDR2 YFSETQ. This CDR3 contains 18 residues. The J segment lost 0 bases and the V segment lost 0 bases, leaving 9 bases of the junction unmatched.

This clone is medium-sized within its sample. The chain uses TRBV5-4 and TRBJ1-4; perhaps TRBD1 as D (6 bases). The V gene lost 4 bases and the J gene lost 8 bases, with 18 bases spanning the gap. Germline CDR1 reads SGHNT; CDR2 reads YYREEE (reference sequence). The CDR3 extends over 15 amino acids. The CDR3 sequence: CASSINRAVDEKLFF. The CDR3 nucleotides read TGTGCCAGCAGCATTAACAGGGCAGTAGACGAAAAACTGTTTTTT.

V gene TRBV9 combines with J gene TRBJ2-5; D gene uncertain. The J call may not be correct, given that the DNA end is closer to TRBJ2-7. Germline V gene data show CDR1 as SGDLS and CDR2 as YYNGEE. CDR3 length: 12 residues. DNA of the CDR3: TGTGCCAGCAGCGGATTATCCTACGAGCAGTACTTC. Encoded protein: CASSGLSYEQYF.

The rearrangement joins TRBV6-5 to TRBJ1-2, with 11 positions matching TRBD1. From germline, CDR1 is MNHEY and CDR2 SVGAGI. This CDR3 has 14 residues. Trimming took 5 bases from V and 7 from J; bases not matched to a gene: 6. The CDR3 DNA follows: TGTGCCAGCAGTAGAGGACAGGGGGCGTCTGGCTACACCTTC. It yields the protein CASSRGQGASGYTF.

This chain uses TRBV28 with TRBJ1-2; 8 bases fit TRBD1. The ends lost 3 bases at V and 3 bases at J; junction bases unmatched: 6. Germline V gene data show CDR1 as MDHEN and CDR2 as SYDVKM. The CDR3 consists of 15 residues. The CDR3 sequence is CASSFGPTGDYGYTF. As DNA, the CDR3 is TGTGCCAGCAGTTTTGGACCGACAGGGGACTATGGCTACACCTTC.

This clone came up a few times. The rearrangement links TRBV2 to TRBJ2-3; TRBD1 aligns across 7 bases. Per germline, CDR1 SNHLY and CDR2 FYNNEI. J lost 4 bases, V lost 2 bases, and 9 bases had no gene match. The CDR3 sequence is 16 residues long. CDR3 in amino acids: CASSEIQGLHADTQYF. Here the CDR3 DNA reads TGTGCCAGCAGTGAAATACAGGGGCTTCACGCAGATACGCAGTATTTT.